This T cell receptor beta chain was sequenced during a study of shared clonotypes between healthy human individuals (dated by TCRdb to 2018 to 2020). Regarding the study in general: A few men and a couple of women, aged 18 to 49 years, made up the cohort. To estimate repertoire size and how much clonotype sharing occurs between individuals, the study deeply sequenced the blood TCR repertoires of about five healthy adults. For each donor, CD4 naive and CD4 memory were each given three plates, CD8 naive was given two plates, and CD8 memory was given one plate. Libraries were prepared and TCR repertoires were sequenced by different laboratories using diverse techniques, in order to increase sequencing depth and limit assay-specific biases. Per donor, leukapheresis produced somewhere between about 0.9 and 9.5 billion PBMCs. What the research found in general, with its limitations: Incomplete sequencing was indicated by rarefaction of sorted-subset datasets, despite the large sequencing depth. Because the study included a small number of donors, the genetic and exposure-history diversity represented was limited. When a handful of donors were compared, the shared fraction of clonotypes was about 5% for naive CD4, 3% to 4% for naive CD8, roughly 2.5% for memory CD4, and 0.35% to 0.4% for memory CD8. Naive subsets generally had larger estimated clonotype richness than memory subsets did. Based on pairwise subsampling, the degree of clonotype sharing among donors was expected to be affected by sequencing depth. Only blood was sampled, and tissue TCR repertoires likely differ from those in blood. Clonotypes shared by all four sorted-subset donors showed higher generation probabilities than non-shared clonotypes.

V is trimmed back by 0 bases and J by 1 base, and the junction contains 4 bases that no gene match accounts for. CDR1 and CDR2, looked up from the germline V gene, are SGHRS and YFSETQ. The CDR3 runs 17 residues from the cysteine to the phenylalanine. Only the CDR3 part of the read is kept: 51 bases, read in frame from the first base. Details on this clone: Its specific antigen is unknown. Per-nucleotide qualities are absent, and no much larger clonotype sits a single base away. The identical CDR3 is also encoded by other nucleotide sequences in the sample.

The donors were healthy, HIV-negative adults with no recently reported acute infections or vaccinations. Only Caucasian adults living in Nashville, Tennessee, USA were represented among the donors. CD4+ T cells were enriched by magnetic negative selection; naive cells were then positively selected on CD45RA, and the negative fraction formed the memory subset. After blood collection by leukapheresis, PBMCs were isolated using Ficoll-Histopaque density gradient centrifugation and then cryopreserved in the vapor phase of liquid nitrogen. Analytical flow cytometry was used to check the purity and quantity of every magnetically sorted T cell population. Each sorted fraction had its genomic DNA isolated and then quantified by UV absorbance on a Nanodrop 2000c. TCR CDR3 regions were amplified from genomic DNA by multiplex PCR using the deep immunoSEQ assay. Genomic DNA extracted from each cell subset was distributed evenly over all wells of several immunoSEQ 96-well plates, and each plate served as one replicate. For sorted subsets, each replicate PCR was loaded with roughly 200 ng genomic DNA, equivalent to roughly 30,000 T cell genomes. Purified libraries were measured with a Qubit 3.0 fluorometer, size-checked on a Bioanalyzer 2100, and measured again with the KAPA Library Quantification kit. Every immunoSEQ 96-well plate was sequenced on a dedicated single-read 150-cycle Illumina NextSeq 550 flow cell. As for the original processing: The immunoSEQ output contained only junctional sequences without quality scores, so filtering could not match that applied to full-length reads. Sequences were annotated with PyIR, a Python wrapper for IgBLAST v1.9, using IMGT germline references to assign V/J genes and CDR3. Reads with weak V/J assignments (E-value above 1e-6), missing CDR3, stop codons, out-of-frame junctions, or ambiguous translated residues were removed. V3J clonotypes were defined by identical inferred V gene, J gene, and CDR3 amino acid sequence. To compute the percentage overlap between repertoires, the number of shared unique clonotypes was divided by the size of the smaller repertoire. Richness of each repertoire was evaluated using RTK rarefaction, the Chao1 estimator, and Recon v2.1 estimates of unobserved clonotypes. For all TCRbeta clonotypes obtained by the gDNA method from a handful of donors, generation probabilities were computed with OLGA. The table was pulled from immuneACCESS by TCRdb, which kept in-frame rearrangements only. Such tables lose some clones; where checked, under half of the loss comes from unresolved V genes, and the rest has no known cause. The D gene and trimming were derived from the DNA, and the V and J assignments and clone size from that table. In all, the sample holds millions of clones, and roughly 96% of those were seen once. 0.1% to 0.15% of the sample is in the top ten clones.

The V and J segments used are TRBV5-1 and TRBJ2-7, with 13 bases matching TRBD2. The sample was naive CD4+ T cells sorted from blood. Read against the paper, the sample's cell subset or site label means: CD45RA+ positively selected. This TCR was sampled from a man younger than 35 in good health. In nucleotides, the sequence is TGCGCCAGCAGCTTGGGACTAGCGGGAGGAAATTCCTACGAGCAGTACTTC. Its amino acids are CASSLGLAGGNSYEQYF. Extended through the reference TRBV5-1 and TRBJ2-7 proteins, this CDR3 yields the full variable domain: KAGVTQTPRYLIKTRGQQVTLSCSPISGHRSVSWYQQTPGQGLQFLFEYFSETQRNKGNFPGRFSGRQFSNSRSEMNVSTLELGDSALYLCASSLGLAGGNSYEQYFGPGTRLTVT.